This T cell receptor beta chain derives from a study of blood T cell repertoires in COVID-19. Study-level background: PBMCs, B-cell-depleted T cells, or T cells were the source of the cDNA or gDNA that made up the material.

Generated by immunoSEQ multiplex PCR, the TCRdb table keeps only in-frame clones and is missing some. The data hold 350,000 to 550,000 clones, with approximately 90% observed a single time. Germline V gene lookup returns CDR1 LGHNT and CDR2 FRNRAP. Trimming removed 5 bases from V and 6 bases from J; junction bases left unmatched: 22. The CDR3 loop spans 20 amino acids. The participants were between roughly 18 and 100 years old and came from 24 US areas. Cohorts were based on clinical histories the participants reported. The V call is TRBV12-5, the J call TRBJ2-1; 10 bases are a match to TRBD2. The receptor's source is a young woman with acute COVID-19. The sequenced material came from PBMCs or T cells enriched from blood (not recorded which). As DNA, the CDR3 is TGTGCTAGTGGTCCCCGGGAAGGTTGGGCTAGCGGGAGTTCGGGCAATGAGCAGTTCTTC. Its translation: CASGPREGWASGSSGNEQFF.